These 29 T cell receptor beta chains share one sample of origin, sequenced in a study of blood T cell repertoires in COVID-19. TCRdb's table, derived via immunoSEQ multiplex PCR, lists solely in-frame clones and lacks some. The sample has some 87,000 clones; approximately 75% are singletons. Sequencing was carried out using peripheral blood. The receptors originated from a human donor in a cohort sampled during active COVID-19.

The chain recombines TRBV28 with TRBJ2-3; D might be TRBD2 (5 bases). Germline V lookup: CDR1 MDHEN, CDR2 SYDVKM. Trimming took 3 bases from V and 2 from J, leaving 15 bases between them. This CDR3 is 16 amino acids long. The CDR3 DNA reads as TGTGCCAGCAGTTTCTCTAGCCAGGATTCCACAGATACGCAGTATTTT. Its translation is CASSFSSQDSTDTQYF.

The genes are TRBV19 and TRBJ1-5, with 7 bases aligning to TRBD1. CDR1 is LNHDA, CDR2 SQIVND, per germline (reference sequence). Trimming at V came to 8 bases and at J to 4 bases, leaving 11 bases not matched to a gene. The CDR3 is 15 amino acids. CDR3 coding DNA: TGTGCCAGTCGCGTTCGGGACAGACTAAATCAGCCCCAGCATTTT. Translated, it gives CASRVRDRLNQPQHF.

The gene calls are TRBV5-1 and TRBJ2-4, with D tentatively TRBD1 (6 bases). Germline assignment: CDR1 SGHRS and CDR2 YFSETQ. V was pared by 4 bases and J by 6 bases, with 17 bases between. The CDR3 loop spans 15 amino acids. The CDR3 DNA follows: TGCGCCAGCAGCCTGTGGGGGCAGACCGTAAACATTCAGTACTTC. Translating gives CASSLWGQTVNIQYF. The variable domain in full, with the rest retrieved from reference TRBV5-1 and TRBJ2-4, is KAGVTQTPRYLIKTRGQQVTLSCSPISGHRSVSWYQQTPGQGLQFLFEYFSETQRNKGNFPGRFSGRQFSNSRSEMNVSTLELGDSALYLCASSLWGQTVNIQYFGAGTRLSVL.

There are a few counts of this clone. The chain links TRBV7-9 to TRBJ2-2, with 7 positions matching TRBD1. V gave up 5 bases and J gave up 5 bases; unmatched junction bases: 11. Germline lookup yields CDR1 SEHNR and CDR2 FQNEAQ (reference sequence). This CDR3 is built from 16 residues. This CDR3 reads CASSLLGTALTGELFF. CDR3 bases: TGTGCCAGCAGCCTCCTAGGGACAGCGTTGACCGGGGAGCTGTTTTTT.

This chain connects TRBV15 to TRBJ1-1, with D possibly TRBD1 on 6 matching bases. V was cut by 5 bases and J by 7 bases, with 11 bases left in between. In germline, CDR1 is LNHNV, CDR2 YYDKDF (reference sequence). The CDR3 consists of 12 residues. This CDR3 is CATSSQGIEAFF. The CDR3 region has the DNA TGTGCCACCAGCTCCCAGGGGATTGAAGCTTTCTTT.

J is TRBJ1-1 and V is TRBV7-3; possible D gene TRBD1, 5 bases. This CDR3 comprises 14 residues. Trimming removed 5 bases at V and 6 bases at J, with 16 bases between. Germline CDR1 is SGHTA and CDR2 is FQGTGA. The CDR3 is CASSLQGRGSEAFF. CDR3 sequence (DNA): TGTGCCAGCAGCCTGCAGGGTAGAGGATCTGAAGCTTTCTTT.

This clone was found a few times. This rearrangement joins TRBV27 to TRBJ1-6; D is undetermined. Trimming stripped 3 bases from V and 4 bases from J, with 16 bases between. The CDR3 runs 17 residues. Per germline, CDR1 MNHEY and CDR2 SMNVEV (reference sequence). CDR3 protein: CASSFGRFDLYNSPLHF. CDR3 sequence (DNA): TGTGCCAGCAGTTTTGGGAGGTTCGACCTTTATAATTCACCCCTCCACTTT.

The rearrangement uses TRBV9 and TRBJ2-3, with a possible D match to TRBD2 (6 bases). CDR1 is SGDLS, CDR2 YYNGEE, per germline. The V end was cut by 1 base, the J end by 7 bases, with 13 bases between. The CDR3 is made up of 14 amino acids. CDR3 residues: CASSVLPSDYTQYF. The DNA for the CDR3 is TGTGCCAGCAGCGTATTGCCTAGCGATTATACGCAGTATTTT.

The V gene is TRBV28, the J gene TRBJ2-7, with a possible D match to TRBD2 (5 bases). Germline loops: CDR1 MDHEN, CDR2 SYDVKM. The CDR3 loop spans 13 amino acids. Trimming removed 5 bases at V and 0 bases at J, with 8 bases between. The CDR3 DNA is TGTGCCAGCAGTGGACTGGACTCCTACGAGCAGTACTTC. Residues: CASSGLDSYEQYF.

The CDR3 is CASSVGRAGSGNTIYF. CDR3 bases: TGTGCCAGCAGCGTAGGGCGGGCCGGGTCTGGAAACACCATATATTTT. The chain uses TRBV9 and TRBJ1-3; the D is unclear. The ends were cut back, 0 bases at V and 1 base at J, with 11 bases in the middle. CDR1 is SGDLS and CDR2 is YYNGEE in the germline V gene. The CDR3 totals 16 residues. The full variable domain, completed using reference TRBV9 and TRBJ1-3, is DSGVTQTPKHLITATGQRVTLRCSPRSGDLSVYWYQQSLDQGLQFLIQYYNGEERAKGNILERFSAQQFPDLHSELNLSSLELGDSALYFCASSVGRAGSGNTIYFGEGSWLTVV.

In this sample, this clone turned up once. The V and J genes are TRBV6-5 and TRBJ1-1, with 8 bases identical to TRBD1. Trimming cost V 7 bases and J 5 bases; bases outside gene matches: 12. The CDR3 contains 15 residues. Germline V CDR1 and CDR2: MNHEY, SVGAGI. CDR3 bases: TGTGCCAGCACGGAGCAGGGGGCAGGGAGGACTGAAGCTTTCTTT. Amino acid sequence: CASTEQGAGRTEAFF.

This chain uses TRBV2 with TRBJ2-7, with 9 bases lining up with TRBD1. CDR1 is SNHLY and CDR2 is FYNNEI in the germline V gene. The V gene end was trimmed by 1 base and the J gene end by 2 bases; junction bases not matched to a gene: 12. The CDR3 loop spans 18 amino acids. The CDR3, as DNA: TGTGCCAGCAGTGAAGGGGACAGGGTCAGCGGAAAAGCCTACGAGCAGTACTTC. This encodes CASSEGDRVSGKAYEQYF.

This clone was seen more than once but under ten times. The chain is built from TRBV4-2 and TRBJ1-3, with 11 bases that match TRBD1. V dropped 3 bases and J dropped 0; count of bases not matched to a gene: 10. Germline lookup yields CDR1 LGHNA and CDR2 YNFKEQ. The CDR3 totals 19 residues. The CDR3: CASSQATGTGGSSGNTIYF. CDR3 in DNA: TGTGCCAGCAGCCAGGCTACCGGGACAGGGGGAAGCTCTGGAAACACCATATATTTT.

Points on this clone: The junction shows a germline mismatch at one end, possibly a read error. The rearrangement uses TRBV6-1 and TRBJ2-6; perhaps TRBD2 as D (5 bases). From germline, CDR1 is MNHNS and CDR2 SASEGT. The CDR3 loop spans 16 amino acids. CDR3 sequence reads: CAISAGVNSGANVLTF. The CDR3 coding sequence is TGTGCCATCAGTGCCGGGGTAAACTCTGGGGCCAACGTCCTGACTTTC.

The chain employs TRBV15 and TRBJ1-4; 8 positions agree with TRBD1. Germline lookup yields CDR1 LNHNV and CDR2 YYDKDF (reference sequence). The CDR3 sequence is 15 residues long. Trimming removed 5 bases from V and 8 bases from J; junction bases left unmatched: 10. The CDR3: CATSGPGQGREKLFF. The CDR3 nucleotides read TGTGCCACCAGCGGGCCAGGACAGGGAAGGGAAAAACTGTTTTTT.

The CDR3 loop reads CASSLPTSGAPGANVLTF. CDR3 DNA: TGTGCCAGCTCACTTCCGACTAGCGGTGCTCCTGGGGCCAACGTCCTGACTTTC. V usage is TRBV18 and J usage is TRBJ2-6; 9 bases map to TRBD2. V shed 4 bases and J 2 bases; nucleotides not matched to a gene: 9. This CDR3 is built from 18 residues. Germline CDR1 KGHSH, CDR2 LQKENI. Together with reference TRBV18 and TRBJ2-6, the CDR3 gives the full variable domain: NAGVMQNPRHLVRRRGQEARLRCSPMKGHSHVYWYRQLPEEGLKFMVYLQKENIIDESGMPKERFSAEFPKEGPSILRIQQVVRGDSAAYFCASSLPTSGAPGANVLTFGAGSRLTVL.

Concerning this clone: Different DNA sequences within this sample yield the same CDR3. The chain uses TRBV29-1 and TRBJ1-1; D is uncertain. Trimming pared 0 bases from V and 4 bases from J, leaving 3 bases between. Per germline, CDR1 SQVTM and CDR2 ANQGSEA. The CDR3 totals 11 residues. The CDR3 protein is CSVEDSTEAFF. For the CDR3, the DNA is TGCAGCGTTGAAGACTCCACTGAAGCTTTCTTT.

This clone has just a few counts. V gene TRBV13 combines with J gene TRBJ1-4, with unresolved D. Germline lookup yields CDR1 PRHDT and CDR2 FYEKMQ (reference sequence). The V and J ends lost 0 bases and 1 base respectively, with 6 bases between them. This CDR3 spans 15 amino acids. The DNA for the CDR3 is TGTGCCAGCAGCTTAGGGCGGATAACTAATGAAAAACTGTTTTTT. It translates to CASSLGRITNEKLFF.

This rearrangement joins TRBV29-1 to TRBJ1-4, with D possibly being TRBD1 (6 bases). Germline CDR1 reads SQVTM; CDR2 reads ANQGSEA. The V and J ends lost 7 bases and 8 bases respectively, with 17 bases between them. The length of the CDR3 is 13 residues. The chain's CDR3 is CSAQQGAGEKLFF. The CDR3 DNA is TGCAGCGCGCAACAGGGAGCGGGAGAAAAACTGTTTTTT.

This CDR3 is CASSYRQVLTDTQYF. In DNA, the CDR3 is TGTGCCAGCAGTTACAGACAGGTGCTCACAGATACGCAGTATTTT. The chain carries TRBV6-5 and TRBJ2-3; D is perhaps TRBD1 (6 bases). Germline V gene sequence: CDR1 MNHEY, CDR2 SVGAGI. The V end lost 2 bases, the J end lost 2 bases, and 11 bases lay between the germline ends. The CDR3 has 15 residues.

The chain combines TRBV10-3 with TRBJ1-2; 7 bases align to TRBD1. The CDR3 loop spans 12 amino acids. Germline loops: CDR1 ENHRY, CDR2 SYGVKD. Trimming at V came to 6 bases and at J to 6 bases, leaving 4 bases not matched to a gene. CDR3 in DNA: TGTGCCATCAGGACAGGGCAGGATGGCTACACCTTC. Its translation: CAIRTGQDGYTF.

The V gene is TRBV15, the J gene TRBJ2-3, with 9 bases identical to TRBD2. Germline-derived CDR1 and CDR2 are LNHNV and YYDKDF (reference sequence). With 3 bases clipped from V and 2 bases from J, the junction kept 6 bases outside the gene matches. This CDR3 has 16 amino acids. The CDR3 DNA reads TGTGCCACCAGCAGGCCAGCGGGGGGCCTCACAGATACGCAGTATTTT. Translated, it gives CATSRPAGGLTDTQYF.

CDR3 nucleotides: TGTGCCAGCAGTTTTCCCCCGGCAGGGCATTTCTACGAGCAGTACTTC. This gives the protein CASSFPPAGHFYEQYF. This rearrangement joins TRBV28 to TRBJ2-7, with a tentative D call TRBD1 (5 bases). The germline CDR1 and CDR2 sequences are MDHEN and SYDVKM. This CDR3 has 16 residues. Trimming removed 3 bases at V and 3 bases at J, with 18 bases between.

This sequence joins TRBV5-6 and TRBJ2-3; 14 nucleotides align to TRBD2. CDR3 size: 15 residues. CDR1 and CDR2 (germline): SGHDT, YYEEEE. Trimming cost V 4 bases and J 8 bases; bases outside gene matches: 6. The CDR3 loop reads CASSPTSGGAGTQYF. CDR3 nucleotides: TGTGCCAGCAGCCCGACTAGCGGGGGGGCGGGTACGCAGTATTTT. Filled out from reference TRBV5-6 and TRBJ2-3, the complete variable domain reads DAGVTQSPTHLIKTRGQQVTLRCSPKSGHDTVSWYQQALGQGPQFIFQYYEEEERQRGNFPDRFSGHQFPNYSSELNVNALLLGDSALYLCASSPTSGGAGTQYFGPGTRLTVL.

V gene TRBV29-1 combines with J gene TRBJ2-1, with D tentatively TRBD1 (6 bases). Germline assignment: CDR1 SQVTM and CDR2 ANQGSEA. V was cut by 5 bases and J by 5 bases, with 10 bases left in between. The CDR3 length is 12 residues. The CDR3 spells CSVSQGHNEQFF. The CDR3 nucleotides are TGCAGCGTTTCACAGGGCCACAATGAGCAGTTCTTC.

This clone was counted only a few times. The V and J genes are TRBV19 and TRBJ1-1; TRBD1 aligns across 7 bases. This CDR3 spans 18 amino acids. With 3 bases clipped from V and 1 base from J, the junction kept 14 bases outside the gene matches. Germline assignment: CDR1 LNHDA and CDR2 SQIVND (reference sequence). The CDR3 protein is CASSIRRGRDISNTEAFF. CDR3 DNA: TGTGCCAGTAGTATTCGAAGGGGGCGCGACATATCGAACACTGAAGCTTTCTTT.

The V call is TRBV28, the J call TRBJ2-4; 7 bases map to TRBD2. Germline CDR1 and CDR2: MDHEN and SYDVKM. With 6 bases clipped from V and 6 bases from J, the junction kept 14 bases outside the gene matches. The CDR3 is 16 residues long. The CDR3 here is CASSPRLAVGGNIQYF. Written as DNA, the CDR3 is TGTGCCAGCAGCCCCCGACTAGCCGTCGGAGGAAACATTCAGTACTTC.

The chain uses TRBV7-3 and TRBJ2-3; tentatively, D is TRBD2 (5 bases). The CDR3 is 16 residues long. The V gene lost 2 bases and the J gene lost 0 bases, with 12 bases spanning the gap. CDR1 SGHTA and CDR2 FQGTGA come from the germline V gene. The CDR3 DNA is TGTGCCAGCAGCTTAGGGCTCGACTATAGCACAGATACGCAGTATTTT. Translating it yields CASSLGLDYSTDTQYF. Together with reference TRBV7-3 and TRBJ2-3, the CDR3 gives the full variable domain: GAGVSQTPSNKVTEKGKYVELRCDPISGHTALYWYRQSLGQGPEFLIYFQGTGAADDSGLPNDRFFAVRPEGSVSTLKIQRTERGDSAVYLCASSLGLDYSTDTQYFGPGTRLTVL.

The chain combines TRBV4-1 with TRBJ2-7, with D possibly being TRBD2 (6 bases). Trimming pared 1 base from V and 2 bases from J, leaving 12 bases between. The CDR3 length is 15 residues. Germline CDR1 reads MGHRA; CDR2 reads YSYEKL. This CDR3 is CASSQVSGRPYEQYF. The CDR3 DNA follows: TGCGCCAGCAGCCAAGTAAGCGGGCGACCCTACGAGCAGTACTTC.